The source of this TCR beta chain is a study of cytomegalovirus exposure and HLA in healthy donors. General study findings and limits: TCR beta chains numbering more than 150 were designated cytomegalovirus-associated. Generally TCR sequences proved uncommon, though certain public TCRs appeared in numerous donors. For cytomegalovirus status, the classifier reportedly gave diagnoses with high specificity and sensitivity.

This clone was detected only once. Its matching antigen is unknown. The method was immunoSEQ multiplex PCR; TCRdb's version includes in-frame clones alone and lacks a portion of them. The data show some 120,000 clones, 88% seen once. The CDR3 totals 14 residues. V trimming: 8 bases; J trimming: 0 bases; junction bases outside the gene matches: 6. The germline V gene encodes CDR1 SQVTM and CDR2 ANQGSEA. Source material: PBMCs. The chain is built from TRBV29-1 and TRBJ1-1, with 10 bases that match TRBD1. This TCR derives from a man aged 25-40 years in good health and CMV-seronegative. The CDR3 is CSTRDRGLNTEAFF. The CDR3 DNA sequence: TGCAGCACGCGGGACAGGGGCCTGAACACTGAAGCTTTCTTT.